These 23 T cell receptor beta chains originate from one sample sequenced in a study of cytomegalovirus exposure and HLA in healthy donors. The PCR had 60 Vbeta and 13 Jbeta primers. Assay used: immunoSEQ multiplex PCR; TCRdb lists only in-frame clones, some missing. This sample has some 150,000 clones, with roughly four fifths found just once. Material for sequencing was PBMCs. The receptor set was obtained from a man in his forties in good health and CMV-seropositive.

The J gene is TRBJ2-3, the V gene TRBV7-9; 8 bases line up with TRBD2. Germline CDR1 and CDR2: SEHNR and FQNEAQ (reference sequence). J gave up 1 base and V 5 bases, and 2 bases lay outside the gene matches. The CDR3 sequence is 14 residues long. This CDR3 is CASSRSGGTDTQYF. CDR3 nucleotides: TGTGCCAGCAGCCGTAGCGGGGGCACAGATACGCAGTATTTT.

The chain employs TRBV5-1 and TRBJ2-7; 7 bases are shared with TRBD2. CDR3 length equals 14 residues. Germline loops: CDR1 SGHRS, CDR2 YFSETQ. V lost 4 bases and J lost 5; bases outside the gene matches: 9. CDR3 amino acids: CASSQAGFGHEQYF. As DNA, the CDR3 is TGCGCCAGCAGCCAAGCGGGGTTTGGGCACGAGCAGTACTTC.

This clone was seen only once. This chain joins TRBV25-1 and TRBJ1-2; TRBD1 aligns across 7 bases. The V segment lost 3 bases and the J segment 4 bases; nucleotides outside the gene matches: 5. The V gene's germline CDR1 is MGHDK and CDR2 SYGVNS. This CDR3 has 14 residues. CDR3: CASSEAGGTYGYTF. CDR3 in DNA: TGTGCCAGCAGTGAGGCAGGGGGAACCTATGGCTACACCTTC.

This clone was observed once. V usage is TRBV10-3 and J usage is TRBJ1-6, with D possibly TRBD1 on 6 matching bases. The CDR3 sequence is 16 residues long. V dropped 2 bases and J dropped 0 bases, with 8 bases sitting between them. The V gene's germline CDR1 is ENHRY and CDR2 SYGVKD. CDR3 in DNA: TGTGCCATCAGTGAGAGGGGGGGCTCCTATAATTCACCCCTCCACTTT. Translation gives CAISERGGSYNSPLHF.

This clone was detected a few times. The rearrangement uses TRBV29-1 and TRBJ2-7; 9 bases are shared with TRBD2. The CDR3 extends over 14 amino acids. The germline V gene encodes CDR1 SQVTM and CDR2 ANQGSEA. V lost 4 bases to trimming and J lost 3 bases; unmatched junction nucleotides: 7. The CDR3 protein is CSVVIPTSGYEQYF. In nucleotides, the CDR3 is TGCAGCGTTGTTATTCCGACTAGCGGCTACGAGCAGTACTTC.

DNA of the CDR3: TGTGCCAGTACCCGAACCAGGGACAGCCCTGGAAACACCATATATTTT. This translates into CASTRTRDSPGNTIYF. The rearrangement links TRBV19 to TRBJ1-3, with TRBD1 identical over 7 bases. V lost 7 bases, J lost 2 bases, and 11 bases stayed unmatched. CDR3 size: 16 residues. Germline loops: CDR1 LNHDA, CDR2 SQIVND (reference sequence).

This clone was seen a single time. The V call is TRBV7-2, the J call TRBJ1-3; weak D call: TRBD1 (5 bases). The CDR3 is made up of 19 amino acids. Germline values: CDR1 SGHTA, CDR2 FQGNSA. V gave up 3 bases and J gave up 2 bases, with 23 bases separating them. In DNA, the CDR3 is TGTGCCAGCAGCTTTTATGGCAGCCGGGGGGGAAGGGCTGGAAACACCATATATTTT. It encodes CASSFYGSRGGRAGNTIYF.

V gene TRBV4-3 combines with J gene TRBJ1-2; D unclear. The CDR3 spans 17 residues. From germline, CDR1 is LGHNA and CDR2 YSLEER. The germline V and J ends were trimmed by 4 bases and 1 base, with 19 bases remaining between them. The CDR3 loop is CASSREAGVGVNYGYTF. The DNA for the CDR3 is TGCGCCAGCAGCCGTGAAGCCGGTGTAGGAGTTAACTATGGCTACACCTTC.

This rearrangement joins TRBV27 to TRBJ2-7; tentatively, D is TRBD2 (5 bases). This CDR3 spans 13 amino acids. CDR1 is MNHEY, CDR2 SMNVEV, per germline (reference sequence). Trimming took off 3 bases at V and 2 bases at J, with 8 bases between the two ends. For the CDR3, the DNA is TGTGCCAGCAGTTTTGCGGGTGCCTACGAGCAGTACTTC. This codes for CASSFAGAYEQYF.

V gene TRBV18 combines with J gene TRBJ1-1; D unresolved. Germline V gene sequence: CDR1 KGHSH, CDR2 LQKENI. Trimming removed 1 base from V and 4 bases from J, with 13 bases in between. This CDR3 is built from 15 residues. CDR3 residues: CASSPLPEVFTEAFF. As DNA, the CDR3 is TGTGCCAGCTCACCACTACCGGAGGTGTTCACTGAAGCTTTCTTT. The variable domain in full, completed from reference TRBV18 and TRBJ1-1, reads NAGVMQNPRHLVRRRGQEARLRCSPMKGHSHVYWYRQLPEEGLKFMVYLQKENIIDESGMPKERFSAEFPKEGPSILRIQQVVRGDSAAYFCASSPLPEVFTEAFFGQGTRLTVV.

The chain carries TRBV5-4 and TRBJ2-5; 9 bases match TRBD1. The DNA end favors TRBJ2-7, so the J call may be wrong. Germline V gene sequence: CDR1 SGHNT, CDR2 YYREEE (reference sequence). This CDR3 is built from 17 residues. The CDR3 region is CASSLGTGPGLGYEQYF. CDR3 bases: TGTGCCAGCAGCCTGGGGACAGGGCCCGGACTGGGCTACGAGCAGTACTTC.

The rearrangement joins TRBV28 to TRBJ1-5; D gene uncertain. The V end was cut by 5 bases, the J end by 3 bases, with 14 bases between. This CDR3 has 15 residues. Germline CDR1 is MDHEN and CDR2 is SYDVKM. The CDR3 sequence: CASSPQRWHNQPQHF. DNA for the CDR3: TGTGCCAGCAGTCCCCAGAGGTGGCACAATCAGCCCCAGCATTTT.

This clone was counted a few times. The chain uses TRBV19 and TRBJ2-2, with 11 bases matching TRBD1. The CDR3 runs 16 residues. V lost 5 bases and J lost 3; bases outside the gene matches: 5. The germline V gene encodes CDR1 LNHDA and CDR2 SQIVND (reference sequence). The CDR3 reads CASSPWTGGDTGELFF. The CDR3 DNA reads TGTGCCAGTAGTCCCTGGACAGGGGGCGACACCGGGGAGCTGTTTTTT.

The V and J genes are TRBV9 and TRBJ2-7; D may be TRBD1 (6 bases). Trimming shortened V by 3 bases and J by 5 bases, and 18 bases separated the two germline ends. This CDR3 has 15 residues. From germline, CDR1 is SGDLS and CDR2 YYNGEE. The CDR3 loop reads CASSAQQGPPHEQYF. The CDR3 bases are TGTGCCAGCAGCGCCCAACAGGGCCCGCCGCACGAGCAGTACTTC. Drawing the rest from reference TRBV9 and TRBJ2-7, the complete variable domain is DSGVTQTPKHLITATGQRVTLRCSPRSGDLSVYWYQQSLDQGLQFLIQYYNGEERAKGNILERFSAQQFPDLHSELNLSSLELGDSALYFCASSAQQGPPHEQYFGPGTRLTVT.

The V gene is TRBV19, the J gene TRBJ2-5, with 9 bases that match TRBD2. This CDR3 is built from 20 residues. The germline CDR1 and CDR2 sequences are LNHDA and SQIVND (reference sequence). Trimming at V came to 4 bases and at J to 5 bases, leaving 23 bases not matched to a gene. CDR3 nucleotide sequence: TGTGCCAGTAGTAAGGGCATTAGGTGGCGGGCTAGCGGGGTCTCGGAGACCCAGTACTTC. It translates to CASSKGIRWRASGVSETQYF.

The chain is built from TRBV27 and TRBJ1-3; a possible D gene is TRBD1 (5 bases). There are 17 residues in the CDR3. Looked up from germline, CDR1 is MNHEY and CDR2 is SMNVEV (reference sequence). The ends were cut back, 5 bases at V and 0 bases at J, with 17 bases in the middle. CDR3: CASSPNLRDNSGNTIYF. The CDR3 coding sequence is TGTGCCAGCAGTCCGAACCTCAGGGATAACTCTGGAAACACCATATATTTT.

The chain recombines TRBV7-9 with TRBJ2-7; 13 bases match TRBD2. The CDR3 consists of 15 residues. Germline CDR1 is SEHNR and CDR2 is FQNEAQ (reference sequence). V lost 5 bases to trimming and J lost 3 bases; unmatched junction nucleotides: 4. The CDR3 here is CASSPTSGGIYEQYF. The CDR3 nucleotides are TGTGCCAGCAGCCCGACTAGCGGGGGGATCTACGAGCAGTACTTC.

There are a few counts of this clone. The V and J genes are TRBV5-6 and TRBJ2-5, with TRBD1 matching 7 bases. Germline CDR1 reads SGHDT; CDR2 reads YYEEEE. CDR3 size: 16 residues. V was clipped by 3 bases and J by 2 bases; unmatched bases: 10. The CDR3 loop reads CASSSATGARQETQYF. DNA of the CDR3: TGTGCCAGCAGCTCTGCTACAGGGGCCCGACAAGAGACCCAGTACTTC.

The CDR3: CASNRDYGYTF. The DNA of the CDR3 is TGTGCCAGCAACCGGGACTATGGCTACACCTTC. The gene calls are TRBV2 and TRBJ1-2; unclear D gene. The V and J ends lost 7 bases and 3 bases respectively, with 6 bases between them. The V gene's germline CDR1 is SNHLY and CDR2 FYNNEI. The CDR3 totals 11 residues.

V usage is TRBV6-1 and J usage is TRBJ1-4; 10 bases map to TRBD1. Trimming took 5 bases from V and 7 from J; bases not matched to a gene: 4. The CDR3 extends over 14 amino acids. Germline V gene lookup returns CDR1 MNHNS and CDR2 SASEGT. This CDR3 reads CASSRDRGSEKLFF. The CDR3 DNA is TGTGCCAGCAGTAGGGACAGGGGAAGTGAAAAACTGTTTTTT.

This clone was counted a few times. CDR3 in amino acids: CASRGTSGLQETQYF. CDR3 sequence (DNA): TGTGCCAGCAGGGGGACTAGCGGCTTACAAGAGACCCAGTACTTC. This chain uses TRBV6-6 with TRBJ2-5; 11 positions agree with TRBD2. CDR3 length: 15 residues. The ends lost 6 bases at V and 2 bases at J; junction bases unmatched: 5. The germline V gene has CDR1 MNHNY and CDR2 SVGAGI (reference sequence).

The chain employs TRBV7-9 and TRBJ2-7; TRBD2 might be the D (6 bases). The germline V and J ends were trimmed by 0 bases and 0 bases, with 12 bases remaining between them. The CDR3 has 16 amino acids. Germline assignment: CDR1 SEHNR and CDR2 FQNEAQ (reference sequence). The CDR3 nucleotides read TGTGCCAGCAGCTTAGCGGGGAGGCGACTCTCCTACGAGCAGTACTTC. It is translated as CASSLAGRRLSYEQYF.

The chain couples TRBV7-9 to TRBJ1-2, with a tentative D call TRBD1 (5 bases). Trimming took off 8 bases at V and 12 bases at J, with 22 bases between the two ends. The CDR3 is 13 residues long. Germline-derived CDR1 and CDR2 are SEHNR and FQNEAQ (reference sequence). In DNA form, the CDR3 reads TGTGCCAGCGACTTAGGGGTAGTAGGGGTGCACACCTTC. Translating gives CASDLGVVGVHTF.